Each of the 14 T cell receptor beta chains below was sequenced from the same sample in a study of T cell responses to AZD1222 COVID-19 vaccine. Using immunoSEQ multiplex PCR, the repertoire was profiled, and TCRdb retains in-frame clones only, with some absent. The table includes approximately 90,000 clones, approximately 89% detected once. The specimen was peripheral blood, collected on day 0 of AZD1222 vaccination. These receptors originate from an adult in good health.

The rearrangement uses TRBV2 and TRBJ1-2; D is unclear. CDR1 SNHLY and CDR2 FYNNEI come from the germline V gene. Trimming cost V 7 bases and J 2 bases, with 14 bases left between them. The CDR3 covers 14 residues. The CDR3 protein is CASIREHTNYGYTF. The CDR3 coding sequence is TGTGCCAGCATTAGGGAGCATACCAACTATGGCTACACCTTC.

The J gene is TRBJ2-3, the V gene TRBV7-9; 12 nucleotides agree with TRBD2. Germline V CDR1 and CDR2: SEHNR, FQNEAQ (reference sequence). With 3 bases clipped from V and 3 bases from J, the junction kept 10 bases outside the gene matches. CDR3 length: 18 amino acids. The CDR3 region has the DNA TGTGCCAGCAGCTTGCCTGGACTAGCGGGATATAGTACAGATACGCAGTATTTT. Translating it yields CASSLPGLAGYSTDTQYF.

The CDR3 region has the DNA TGCGCCAGCAGCCGGTTATTGGGACAGGGAAGGAACGAGCAGTACTTC. This codes for CASSRLLGQGRNEQYF. The rearrangement links TRBV4-1 to TRBJ2-7; 9 bases align to TRBD1. This CDR3 spans 16 amino acids. Trimming took 4 bases from V and 5 from J; bases not matched to a gene: 12. Germline V gives CDR1 MGHRA, CDR2 YSYEKL.

This clone was seen a handful of times. The chain recombines TRBV18 with TRBJ1-3; 9 bases align to TRBD1. V gave up 4 bases and J gave up 2 bases; unmatched junction bases: 6. The germline V gene encodes CDR1 KGHSH and CDR2 LQKENI. The CDR3 sequence is 16 residues long. Written as DNA, the CDR3 is TGTGCCAGCTCACAGTCGGGACAGGGAGCTGGAAACACCATATATTTT. It translates to CASSQSGQGAGNTIYF. Complete variable domain (other parts from reference TRBV18 and TRBJ1-3): NAGVMQNPRHLVRRRGQEARLRCSPMKGHSHVYWYRQLPEEGLKFMVYLQKENIIDESGMPKERFSAEFPKEGPSILRIQQVVRGDSAAYFCASSQSGQGAGNTIYFGEGSWLTVV.

V is TRBV24-1 and J is TRBJ2-5; D is unresolved. V was cut by 3 bases and J by 5 bases, with 6 bases left in between. The CDR3 is 12 residues long. Germline V CDR1 and CDR2: KGHDR, SFDVKD. The CDR3 sequence: CATSDPNETQYF. Written as DNA, the CDR3 is TGTGCCACCAGTGATCCCAATGAGACCCAGTACTTC.

V gene TRBV29-1 combines with J gene TRBJ1-1, with D maybe TRBD1 (6 bases). The CDR3 spans 11 residues. The germline V and J ends were trimmed by 8 bases and 6 bases, with 13 bases remaining between them. CDR1 SQVTM and CDR2 ANQGSEA come from the germline V gene. The CDR3 loop is CSIAGAAEAFF. CDR3 DNA: TGCAGCATCGCAGGGGCGGCTGAAGCTTTCTTT.

The chain joins TRBV4-3 to TRBJ1-2; D perhaps matches TRBD1 (6 bases). V shed 1 base and J shed 8 bases, with 17 bases lying between them. The CDR3 has 15 amino acids. Per germline, CDR1 LGHNA and CDR2 YSLEER. DNA of the CDR3: TGCGCCAGCAGCCAAGCGGACAGAGCACTGGAGGGCTACACCTTC. It codes for CASSQADRALEGYTF.

CDR3 loop: CASTPPGQNTEAFF. The DNA for the CDR3 is TGTGCCAGCACTCCACCGGGGCAGAACACTGAAGCTTTCTTT. J is TRBJ1-1 and V is TRBV5-5; a possible D gene is TRBD1 (5 bases). V shed 6 bases and J shed 1 base, with 13 bases lying between them. The germline CDR1 and CDR2 sequences are SGHKS and YYEKEE (reference sequence). The CDR3 length is 14 residues.

Only a few counts were recorded for this clone. This chain links TRBV19 with TRBJ1-1; TRBD1 is a possible D gene (5 bases). There are 15 residues in the CDR3. V dropped 3 bases and J dropped 3 bases, with 14 bases sitting between them. Germline CDR1 is LNHDA and CDR2 is SQIVND (reference sequence). CDR3 bases: TGTGCCAGTAGTATTGTCCGGGCGGGGGACACTGAAGCTTTCTTT. It yields the protein CASSIVRAGDTEAFF.

The CDR3 sequence is CASSSQGHSNQPQHF. As DNA, the CDR3 is TGTGCCAGCAGTTCTCAGGGGCATAGCAATCAGCCCCAGCATTTT. The rearrangement uses TRBV6-2 or TRBV6-3 and TRBJ1-5; D might be TRBD1 (6 bases). V lost 4 bases, J lost 0 bases, and 10 bases lay in between. CDR1 and CDR2 (germline): MNHEY, SVGEGT. The CDR3 spans 15 residues.

This chain connects TRBV9 to TRBJ2-1; 12 bases fit TRBD2. Losses at the gene ends were 0 bases for V and 5 bases for J; bases not matched to a gene: 12. Per germline, CDR1 SGDLS and CDR2 YYNGEE. The CDR3 has 19 residues. The CDR3, as DNA: TGTGCCAGCAGCGTAGCCCTCAACCCTCTAGCGGGGGGGAACAATGAGCAGTTCTTC. Protein sequence: CASSVALNPLAGGNNEQFF.

This rearrangement joins TRBV18 to TRBJ1-2, with unresolved D. V was pared by 3 bases and J by 8 bases, with 19 bases between. This CDR3 is built from 15 residues. The germline CDR1 and CDR2 sequences are KGHSH and LQKENI. CDR3 sequence reads: CASSPERVGTEGYTF. The CDR3 DNA follows: TGTGCCAGCTCACCTGAAAGGGTGGGTACGGAAGGCTACACCTTC. Combining the CDR3 with reference TRBV18 and TRBJ1-2 gives the whole variable domain NAGVMQNPRHLVRRRGQEARLRCSPMKGHSHVYWYRQLPEEGLKFMVYLQKENIIDESGMPKERFSAEFPKEGPSILRIQQVVRGDSAAYFCASSPERVGTEGYTFGSGTRLTVV.

The J gene is TRBJ2-5, the V gene TRBV5-6; D is undetermined. Trimming pared 4 bases from V and 5 bases from J, leaving 9 bases between. The CDR3 contains 12 residues. Germline CDR1 is SGHDT and CDR2 is YYEEEE. In DNA form, the CDR3 reads TGTGCCAGCAGCACGGGCTTGGAGACCCAGTACTTC. Protein: CASSTGLETQYF.

The chain uses TRBV7-9 and TRBJ1-4; TRBD1 matches 12 bases. Trimming removed 5 bases from V and 7 bases from J; junction bases left unmatched: 5. The CDR3 is made up of 15 amino acids. Per germline, CDR1 SEHNR and CDR2 FQNEAQ (reference sequence). In DNA, the CDR3 is TGTGCCAGCAGCAGGGGACAGGGGGCTTTTGAAAAACTGTTTTTT. Its translation is CASSRGQGAFEKLFF.